The entry below describes one T cell receptor beta chain. Its specificity is not known. A J-beta primer mix and a sample-barcoded 5' primer were used in a second PCR of about 7 to 12 cycles. Tagging of each cDNA molecule was performed by a template-switch adaptor with 12 random nucleotides. A single record per CDR3 protein comes from TCRdb applying MiXCR to the 5' RACE reads. The profile shows 1.5 million to 2 million distinct CDR3 sequences, roughly 27% of them singletons. This sample stems from a study of blood T cells in healthy people across ages. Whole-study results and caveats: While age rose, TCR beta diversity per million T cells dropped in a roughly linear way. No conclusive comparison of naive versus antigen-experienced cells was possible with unsorted PBMCs. Total diversity from one million sequenced T cells was likely underestimated.

The material sequenced was blood. The clonotype originates from a woman aged 30 to 39 in good health.

The CDR3 loop is CARGGRDSSYEQYF. The CDR3 coding sequence is TGTGCCAGGGGGGGGCGGGACAGCTCCTACGAGCAGTACTTC. V gene TRBV6-1 combines with J gene TRBJ2-7, with D perhaps TRBD1 or TRBD2 (7 bases each). CDR3 length: 14 residues. Germline V gives CDR1 MNHNS, CDR2 SASEGT. V shed 9 bases and J shed 0 bases, with 15 bases lying between them.